These 2 T cell receptor beta chains were sequenced from one sample in a study of blood T cells in healthy people across ages. Then a second PCR, running about 6 to 12 cycles, was carried out with a sample-barcoded 5' primer and a J-beta primer mix. TCRdb analysed the 5' RACE reads with MiXCR anew, one entry per CDR3 protein. The table shows over 600,000 distinct CDR3 sequences, with more than 20% occurring only once. Sequencing input: blood. These receptors came from a man between 65 and 85 years old in good health.

Ten or more counts support this clonotype. V gene TRBV4-1 combines with J gene TRBJ1-4; 8 bases align to TRBD1. CDR1 is MGHRA and CDR2 is YSYEKL in the germline V gene. With V trimmed by 6 bases and J by 0 bases, 9 bases remained unmatched. This CDR3 has 17 residues. The CDR3 nucleotides read TGCGCCAGCAGTCTGGGACAGGCTCCCCCAACTAATGAAAAACTGTTTTTT. It encodes CASSLGQAPPTNEKLFF.

This clonotype was seen repeatedly, ten times or more. V is TRBV12-3 or TRBV12-4 and J is TRBJ2-7, with TRBD1 identical over 8 bases. The CDR3 is made up of 15 amino acids. V trimming: 4 bases; J trimming: 0 bases; junction bases outside the gene matches: 5. The CDR3 sequence: CASSSWTGSSYEQYF. In nucleotides, the CDR3 is TGTGCCAGCAGTTCTTGGACAGGGAGCTCCTACGAGCAGTACTTC.